This TCR beta chain comes out of a study of shared clonotypes between healthy human individuals. CD45RO-negative, CCR7-positively selected cells formed the naive CD8 fraction, excluding terminally differentiated effector memory CD45RA+ cells. Those who donated, Caucasian adults without exception, all lived in Nashville, Tennessee. V was trimmed by 6 bases and J by 6 bases, leaving 11 bases between them. The germline gives CDR1 SGHVS, CDR2 FQNEAQ. This CDR3 region has 13 residues. The data were produced by immunoSEQ multiplex PCR, yet TCRdb's version contains in-frame clones alone and is incomplete. The sample has some 580,000 clones; nearly 98% are singletons.

Material for sequencing was naive CD8+ T cells sorted from blood. This TCR derives from a man aged 30 to 39 in good health. This chain links TRBV7-8 with TRBJ2-2, with D tentatively TRBD1 (6 bases). The CDR3 region is CASRPGQPGELFF. CDR3 nucleotide sequence: TGTGCCAGCAGACCCGGACAGCCCGGGGAGCTGTTTTTT.